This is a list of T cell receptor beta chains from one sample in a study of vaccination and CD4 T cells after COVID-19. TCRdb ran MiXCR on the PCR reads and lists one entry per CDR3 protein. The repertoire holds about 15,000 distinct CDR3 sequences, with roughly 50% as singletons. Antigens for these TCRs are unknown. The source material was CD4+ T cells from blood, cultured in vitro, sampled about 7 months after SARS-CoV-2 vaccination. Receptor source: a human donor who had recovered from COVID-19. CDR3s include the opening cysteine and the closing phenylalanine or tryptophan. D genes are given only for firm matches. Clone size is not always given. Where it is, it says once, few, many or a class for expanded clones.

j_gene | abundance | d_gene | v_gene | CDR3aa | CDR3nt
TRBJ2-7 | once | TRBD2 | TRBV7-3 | CASSSSGGPSYEQYF | TGTGCCAGCAGCTCGAGCGGGGGGCCTTCCTACGAGCAGTACTTC
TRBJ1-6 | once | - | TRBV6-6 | CASSVSGHGFSPLHF | TGTGCCAGCAGTGTTTCGGGACACGGCTTTTCACCCCTCCACTTT
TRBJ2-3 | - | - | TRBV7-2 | CASSRLASTDTQYF | TGTGCCAGCTCTCGACTCGCTAGCACAGATACGCAGTATTTT
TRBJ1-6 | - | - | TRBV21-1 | CASSKGGGQLDLNSPLHF | TGTGCCAGCAGCAAAGGGGGGGGACAGTTGGACCTTAATTCACCCCTCCACTTT
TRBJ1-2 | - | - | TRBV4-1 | CASSQDGDYGYTF | TGCGCCAGCAGCCAAGACGGCGACTATGGCTACACCTTC
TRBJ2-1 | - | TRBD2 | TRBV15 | CATSRGSRTSGYNEQFF | TGTGCCACCAGCAGAGGATCCAGGACTAGCGGATACAATGAGCAGTTCTTC
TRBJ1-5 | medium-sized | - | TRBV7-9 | CASSARSEEPQHF | TGTGCCAGCAGCGCCAGGTCGGAGGAGCCCCAGCATTTT
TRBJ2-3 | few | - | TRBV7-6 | CASSLLPSTDTQYF | TGTGCCAGCAGCTTACTGCCGAGCACAGATACGCAGTATTTT
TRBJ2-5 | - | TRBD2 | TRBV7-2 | CASSLPGLAGGRHETQYF | TGTGCCAGCAGCCTACCGGGACTAGCGGGGGGGCGTCATGAGACCCAGTACTTC
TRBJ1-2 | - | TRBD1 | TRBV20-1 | CSARGQGGYGYTF | TGCAGTGCTCGAGGACAGGGTGGATATGGCTACACCTTC
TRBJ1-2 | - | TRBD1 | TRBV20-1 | CSARDSQGEPYGYTF | TGCAGTGCTAGAGATTCGCAGGGGGAGCCCTATGGCTACACCTTC
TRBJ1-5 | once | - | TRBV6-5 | CASSYSYSNQPQHF | TGTGCCAGCAGTTACTCGTATAGCAATCAGCCCCAGCATTTT
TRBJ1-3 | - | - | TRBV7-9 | CASRPQGSIYF | TGTGCCAGCAGACCCCAGGGCAGTATATATTTT
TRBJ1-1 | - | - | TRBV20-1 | CSASRGVMNTEAFF | TGCAGTGCTTCTCGGGGAGTGATGAACACTGAAGCTTTCTTT
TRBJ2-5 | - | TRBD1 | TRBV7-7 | CASSTQGAEETQYF | TGTGCTAGCAGCACGCAGGGGGCGGAAGAGACCCAGTACTTC
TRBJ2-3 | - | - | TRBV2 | CASRRPSQGTDTQYF | TGTGCCAGCAGGCGACCGTCCCAAGGCACAGATACGCAGTATTTT
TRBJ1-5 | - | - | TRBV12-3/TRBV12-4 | CASSSGQPQHF | TGTGCCAGCAGTTCTGGTCAGCCCCAGCATTTT
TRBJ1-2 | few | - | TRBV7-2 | CASSLVSGAGYTF | TGTGCCAGCAGCTTAGTTTCCGGGGCGGGCTACACCTTC
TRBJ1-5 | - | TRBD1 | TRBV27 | CASSFGQGNQPQHF | TGTGCCAGCAGTTTCGGACAGGGGAATCAGCCCCAGCATTTT
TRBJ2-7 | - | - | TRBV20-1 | CSARETTTYEQYF | TGCAGTGCTAGAGAGACTACTACCTACGAGCAGTACTTC
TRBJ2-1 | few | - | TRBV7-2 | CASSLAGVSYNEQFF | TGTGCCAGCAGCTTAGCGGGAGTATCCTACAATGAGCAGTTCTTC
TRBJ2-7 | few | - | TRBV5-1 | CASSEGSSYEQYF | TGCGCCAGCAGCGAGGGGAGCTCCTACGAGCAGTACTTC
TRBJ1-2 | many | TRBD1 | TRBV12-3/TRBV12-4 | CASIRRAGGGYTF | TGTGCCAGCATTCGGCGGGCAGGGGGTGGCTACACCTTC
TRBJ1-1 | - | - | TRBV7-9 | CASSLGRGGTEAFF | TGTGCCAGCAGCTTAGGACGAGGGGGCACTGAAGCTTTCTTT